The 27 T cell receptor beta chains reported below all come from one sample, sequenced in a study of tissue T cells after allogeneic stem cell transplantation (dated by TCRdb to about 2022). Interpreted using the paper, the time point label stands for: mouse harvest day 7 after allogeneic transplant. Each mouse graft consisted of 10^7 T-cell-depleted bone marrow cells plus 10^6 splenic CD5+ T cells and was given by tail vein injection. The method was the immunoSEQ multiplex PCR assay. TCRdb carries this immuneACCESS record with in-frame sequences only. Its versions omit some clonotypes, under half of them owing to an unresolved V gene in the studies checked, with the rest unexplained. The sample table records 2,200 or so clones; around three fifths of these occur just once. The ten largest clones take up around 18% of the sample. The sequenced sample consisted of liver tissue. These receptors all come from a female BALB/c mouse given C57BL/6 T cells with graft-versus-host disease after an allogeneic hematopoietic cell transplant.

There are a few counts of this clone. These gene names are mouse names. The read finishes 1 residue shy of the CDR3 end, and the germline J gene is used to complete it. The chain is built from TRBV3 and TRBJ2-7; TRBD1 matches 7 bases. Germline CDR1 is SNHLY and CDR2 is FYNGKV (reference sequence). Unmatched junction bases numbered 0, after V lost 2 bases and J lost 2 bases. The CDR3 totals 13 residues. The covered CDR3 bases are TGTGCCAGCAGCTTACAGGGGGCCTATGAACAGTAC. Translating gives CASSLQGAYEQY. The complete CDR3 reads CASSLQGAYEQYF.

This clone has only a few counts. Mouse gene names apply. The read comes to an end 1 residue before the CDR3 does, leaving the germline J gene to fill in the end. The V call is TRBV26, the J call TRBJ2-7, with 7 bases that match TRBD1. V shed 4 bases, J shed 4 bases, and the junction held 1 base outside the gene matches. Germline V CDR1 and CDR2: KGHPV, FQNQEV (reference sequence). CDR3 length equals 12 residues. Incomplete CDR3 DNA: TGTGCCAGCAGTCAACAGGGGTATGAACAGTAC. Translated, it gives CASSQQGYEQY. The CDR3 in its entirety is CASSQQGYEQYF. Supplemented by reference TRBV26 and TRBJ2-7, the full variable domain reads NSKVIQTPRYLVKGQGQKAKMRCIPEKGHPVVFWYQQNKNNEFKFLINFQNQEVLQQIDMTEKRFSAECPSNSPCSLEIQSSEAGDSALYLCASSQQGYEQYFGPGTRLTVL.

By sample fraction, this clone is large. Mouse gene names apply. CDR3 DNA, as far as it was read: TGTGCCAGCAGTTTTAACAGGGCTGAGCAGTTC. It encodes CASSFNRAEQF. From start to end, the CDR3 is CASSFNRAEQFF. V gene TRBV19 combines with J gene TRBJ2-1; maybe TRBD1 (5 bases). The DNA ends 1 residue before the CDR3 does, and the rest of the CDR3 is filled in from the germline J gene. The CDR3 covers 12 residues. The germline V and J ends were trimmed by 4 bases and 7 bases, with 9 bases remaining between them. The germline CDR1 and CDR2 sequences are FNHDT and SITEND (reference sequence).

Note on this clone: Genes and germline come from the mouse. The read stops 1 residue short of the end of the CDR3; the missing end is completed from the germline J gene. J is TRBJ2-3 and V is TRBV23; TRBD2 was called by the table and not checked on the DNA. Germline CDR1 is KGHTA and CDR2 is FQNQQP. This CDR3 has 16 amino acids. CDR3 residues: CSSSQGGDTSAETLYF. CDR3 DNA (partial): TGCTCCAGCAGTCAGGGGGGGGATACTAGTGCAGAAACGCTGTAT. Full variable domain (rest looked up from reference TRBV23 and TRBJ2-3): DAAVTQKPRYLIKMKGQEAEMKCIPEKGHTAVFWYQQKQSKELKFLIYFQNQQPLDQIDMVKERFSAVCPSSSLCSLGIRTCEAEDSALYLCSSSQGGDTSAETLYFGSGTRLTVL.

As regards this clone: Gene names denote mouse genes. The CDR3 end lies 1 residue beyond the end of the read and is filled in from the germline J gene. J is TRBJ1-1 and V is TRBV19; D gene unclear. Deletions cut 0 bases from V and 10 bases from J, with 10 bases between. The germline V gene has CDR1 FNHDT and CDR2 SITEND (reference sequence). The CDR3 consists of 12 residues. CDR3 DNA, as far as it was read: TGTGCCAGCAGTATAGCTAGGGCGGGAGTCTTC. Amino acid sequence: CASSIARAGVF. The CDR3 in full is CASSIARAGVFF.

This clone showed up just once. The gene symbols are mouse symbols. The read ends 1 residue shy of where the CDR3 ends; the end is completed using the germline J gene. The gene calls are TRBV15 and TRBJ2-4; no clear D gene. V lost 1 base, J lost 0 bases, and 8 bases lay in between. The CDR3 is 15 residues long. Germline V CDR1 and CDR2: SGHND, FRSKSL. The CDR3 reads CASSLGQTSQNTLYF. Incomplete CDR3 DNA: TGTGCCAGCAGTTTAGGGCAGACTAGTCAAAACACCTTGTAC.

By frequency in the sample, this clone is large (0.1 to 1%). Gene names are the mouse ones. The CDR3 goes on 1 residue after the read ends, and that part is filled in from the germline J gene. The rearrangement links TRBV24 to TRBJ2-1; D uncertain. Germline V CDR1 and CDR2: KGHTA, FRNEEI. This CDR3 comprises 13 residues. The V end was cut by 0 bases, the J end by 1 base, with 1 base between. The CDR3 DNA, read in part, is TGTGCCAGCAGTCTGTACAACTATGCTGAGCAGTTC. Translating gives CASSLYNYAEQF. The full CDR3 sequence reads CASSLYNYAEQFF.

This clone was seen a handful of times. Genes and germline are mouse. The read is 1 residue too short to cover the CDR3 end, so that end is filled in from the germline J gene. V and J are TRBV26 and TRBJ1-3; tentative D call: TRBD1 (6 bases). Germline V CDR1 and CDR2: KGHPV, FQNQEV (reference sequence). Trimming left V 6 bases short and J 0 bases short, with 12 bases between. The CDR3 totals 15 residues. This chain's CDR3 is CASSLWTVSGNTLYF. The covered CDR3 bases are TGTGCCAGCAGCCTTTGGACAGTTTCTGGAAATACGCTCTAT.

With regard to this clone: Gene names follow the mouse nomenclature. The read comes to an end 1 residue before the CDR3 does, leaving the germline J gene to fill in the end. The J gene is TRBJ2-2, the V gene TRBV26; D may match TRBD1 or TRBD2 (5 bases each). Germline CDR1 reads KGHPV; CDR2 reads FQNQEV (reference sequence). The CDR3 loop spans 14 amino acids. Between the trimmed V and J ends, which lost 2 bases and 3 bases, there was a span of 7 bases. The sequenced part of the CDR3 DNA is TGTGCCAGCAGTCTGGAGGGGCACACCGGGCAGCTCTAC. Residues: CASSLEGHTGQLY. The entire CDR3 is CASSLEGHTGQLYF. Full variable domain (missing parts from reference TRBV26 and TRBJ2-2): NSKVIQTPRYLVKGQGQKAKMRCIPEKGHPVVFWYQQNKNNEFKFLINFQNQEVLQQIDMTEKRFSAECPSNSPCSLEIQSSEAGDSALYLCASSLEGHTGQLYFGEGSKLTVL.

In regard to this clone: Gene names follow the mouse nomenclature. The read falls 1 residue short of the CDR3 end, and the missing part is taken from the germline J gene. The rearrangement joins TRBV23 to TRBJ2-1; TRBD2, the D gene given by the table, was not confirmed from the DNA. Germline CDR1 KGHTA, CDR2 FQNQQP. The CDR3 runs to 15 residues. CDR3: CSSSQRDWGVAEQFF. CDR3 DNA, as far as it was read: TGCTCCAGCAGTCAAAGGGACTGGGGGGTTGCTGAGCAGTTC.

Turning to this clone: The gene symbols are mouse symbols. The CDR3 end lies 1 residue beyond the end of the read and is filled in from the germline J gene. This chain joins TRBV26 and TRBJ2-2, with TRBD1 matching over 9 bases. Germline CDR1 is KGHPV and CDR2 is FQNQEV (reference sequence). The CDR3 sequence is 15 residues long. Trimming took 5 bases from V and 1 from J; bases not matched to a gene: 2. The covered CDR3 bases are TGTGCCAGCAGTAGGGACAGGGTAAACACCGGGCAGCTCTAC. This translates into CASSRDRVNTGQLY. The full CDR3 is CASSRDRVNTGQLYF. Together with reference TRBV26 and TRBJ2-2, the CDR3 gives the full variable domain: NSKVIQTPRYLVKGQGQKAKMRCIPEKGHPVVFWYQQNKNNEFKFLINFQNQEVLQQIDMTEKRFSAECPSNSPCSLEIQSSEAGDSALYLCASSRDRVNTGQLYFGEGSKLTVL.

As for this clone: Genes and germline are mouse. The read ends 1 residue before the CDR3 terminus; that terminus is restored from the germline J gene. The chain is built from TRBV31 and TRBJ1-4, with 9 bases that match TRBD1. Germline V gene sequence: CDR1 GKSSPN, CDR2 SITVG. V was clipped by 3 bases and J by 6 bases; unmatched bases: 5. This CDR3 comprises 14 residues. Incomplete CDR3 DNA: TGTGCCTGGAGACACAGGGGGCACGACGAAAGATTATTT. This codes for CAWRHRGHDERLF. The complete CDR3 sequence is CAWRHRGHDERLFF.

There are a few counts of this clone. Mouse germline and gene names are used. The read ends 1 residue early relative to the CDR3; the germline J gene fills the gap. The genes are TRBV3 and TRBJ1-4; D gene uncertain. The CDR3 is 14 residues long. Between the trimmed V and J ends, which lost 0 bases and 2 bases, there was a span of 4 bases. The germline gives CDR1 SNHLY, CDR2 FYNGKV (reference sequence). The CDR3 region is CASSLAGSNERLFF. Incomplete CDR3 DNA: TGTGCCAGCAGCTTAGCAGGGTCCAACGAAAGATTATTT.

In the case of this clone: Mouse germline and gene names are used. CDR3 DNA, as far as it was read: TGTGCCAGCAGTGATCCAGATAGTGCAGAAACGCTGTAT. Translation: CASSDPDSAETLY. From start to end, the CDR3 is CASSDPDSAETLYF. The chain carries TRBV13-1 and TRBJ2-3; no clear D gene. The read falls 1 residue short of the CDR3 end, and the missing part is taken from the germline J gene. Per germline, CDR1 NSHNY and CDR2 SYGAGN. The V end lost 1 base, the J end lost 0 bases, and 6 bases lay between the germline ends. The CDR3 runs to 14 residues.

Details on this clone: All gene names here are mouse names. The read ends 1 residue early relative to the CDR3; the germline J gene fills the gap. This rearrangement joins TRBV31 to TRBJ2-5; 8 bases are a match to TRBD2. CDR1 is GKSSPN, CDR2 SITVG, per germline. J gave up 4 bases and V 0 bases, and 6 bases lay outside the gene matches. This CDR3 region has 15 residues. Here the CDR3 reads CAWSLGGGREDTQYF. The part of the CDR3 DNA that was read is TGTGCCTGGAGTCTAGGGGGGGGGCGCGAAGACACCCAGTAC. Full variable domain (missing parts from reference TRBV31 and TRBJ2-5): AQTIHQWPVAEIKAVGSPLSLGCTIKGKSSPNLYWYWQATGGTLQQLFYSITVGQVESVVQLNLSASRPKDDQFILSTEKLLLSHSGFYLCAWSLGGGREDTQYFGPGTRLLVL.

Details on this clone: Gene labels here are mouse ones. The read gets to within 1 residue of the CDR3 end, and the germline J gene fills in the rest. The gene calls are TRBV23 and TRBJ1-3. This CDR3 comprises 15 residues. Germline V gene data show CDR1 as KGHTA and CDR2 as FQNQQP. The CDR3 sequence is CSSSQSGGSGNTLYF. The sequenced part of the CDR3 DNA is TGCTCCAGCAGTCAATCGGGGGGTTCTGGAAATACGCTCTAT.

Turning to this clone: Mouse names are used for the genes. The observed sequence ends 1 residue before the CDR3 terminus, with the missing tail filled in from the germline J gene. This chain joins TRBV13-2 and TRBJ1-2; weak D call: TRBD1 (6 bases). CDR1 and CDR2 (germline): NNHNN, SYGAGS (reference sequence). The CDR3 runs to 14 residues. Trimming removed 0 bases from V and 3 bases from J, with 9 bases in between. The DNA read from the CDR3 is TGTGCCAGCGGTGATGGGGGACAATACTCCGACTACACC. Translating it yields CASGDGGQYSDYT. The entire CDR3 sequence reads CASGDGGQYSDYTF.

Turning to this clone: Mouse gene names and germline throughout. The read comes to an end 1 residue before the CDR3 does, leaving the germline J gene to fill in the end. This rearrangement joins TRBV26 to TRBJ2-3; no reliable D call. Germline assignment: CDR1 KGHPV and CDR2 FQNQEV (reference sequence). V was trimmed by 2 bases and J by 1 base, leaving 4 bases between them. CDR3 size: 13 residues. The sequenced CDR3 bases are TGTGCCAGCAGTCTGACAGGTGCAGAAACGCTGTAT. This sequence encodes CASSLTGAETLY. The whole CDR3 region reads CASSLTGAETLYF.

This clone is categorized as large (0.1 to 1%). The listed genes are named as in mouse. The DNA read from the CDR3 is TGCACCTGCAGTGACAGGGGAGGCCAGGCTCCGCTT. Translation: CTCSDRGGQAPL. The whole CDR3 protein reads CTCSDRGGQAPLF. This chain uses TRBV1 with TRBJ1-5; TRBD1 aligns across 7 bases. The CDR3 end lies 1 residue beyond the end of the read and is filled in from the germline J gene. This CDR3 spans 13 amino acids. With 4 bases clipped from V and 6 bases from J, the junction kept 3 bases outside the gene matches. Germline CDR1 NSQYPW, CDR2 LRSPGD (reference sequence). Drawing the rest from reference TRBV1 and TRBJ1-5, the complete variable domain is VTLLEQNPRWRLVPRGQAVNLRCILKNSQYPWMSWYQQDLQKQLQWLFTLRSPGDKEVKSLPGADYLATRVTDTELRLQVANMSQGRTLYCTCSDRGGQAPLFGEGTRLSVL.

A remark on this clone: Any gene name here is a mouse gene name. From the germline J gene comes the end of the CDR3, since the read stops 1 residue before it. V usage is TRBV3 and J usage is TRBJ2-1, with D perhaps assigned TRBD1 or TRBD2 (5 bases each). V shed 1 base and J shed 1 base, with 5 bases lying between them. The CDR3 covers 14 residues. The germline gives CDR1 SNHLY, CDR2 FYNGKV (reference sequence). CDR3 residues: CASSLGGNYAEQFF. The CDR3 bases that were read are TGTGCCAGCAGCTTAGGGGGGAACTATGCTGAGCAGTTC.

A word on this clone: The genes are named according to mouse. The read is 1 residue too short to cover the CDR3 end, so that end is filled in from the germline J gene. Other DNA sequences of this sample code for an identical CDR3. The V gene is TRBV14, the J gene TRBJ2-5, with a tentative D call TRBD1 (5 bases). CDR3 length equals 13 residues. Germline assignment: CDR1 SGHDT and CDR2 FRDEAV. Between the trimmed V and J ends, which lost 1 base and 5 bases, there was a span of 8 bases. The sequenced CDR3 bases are TGTGCCAGCAGTTTCACAGGAAGAGACACCCAGTAC. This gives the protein CASSFTGRDTQY. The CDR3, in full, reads CASSFTGRDTQYF.

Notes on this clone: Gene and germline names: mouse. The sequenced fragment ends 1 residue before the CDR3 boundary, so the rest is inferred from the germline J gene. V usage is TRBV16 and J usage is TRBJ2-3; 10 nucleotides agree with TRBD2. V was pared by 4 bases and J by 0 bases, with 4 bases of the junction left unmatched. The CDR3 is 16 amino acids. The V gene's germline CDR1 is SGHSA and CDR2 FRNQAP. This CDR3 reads CASSSHWGGSAETLYF. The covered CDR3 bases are TGTGCAAGCAGCTCTCACTGGGGGGGAAGTGCAGAAACGCTGTAT.

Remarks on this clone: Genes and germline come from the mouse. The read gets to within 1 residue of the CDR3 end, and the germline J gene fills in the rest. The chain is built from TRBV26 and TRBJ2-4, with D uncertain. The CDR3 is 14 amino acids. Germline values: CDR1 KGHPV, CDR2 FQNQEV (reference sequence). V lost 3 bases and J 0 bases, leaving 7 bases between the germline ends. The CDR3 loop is CASSLATSQNTLYF. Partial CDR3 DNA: TGTGCCAGCAGTCTCGCAACTAGTCAAAACACCTTGTAC.

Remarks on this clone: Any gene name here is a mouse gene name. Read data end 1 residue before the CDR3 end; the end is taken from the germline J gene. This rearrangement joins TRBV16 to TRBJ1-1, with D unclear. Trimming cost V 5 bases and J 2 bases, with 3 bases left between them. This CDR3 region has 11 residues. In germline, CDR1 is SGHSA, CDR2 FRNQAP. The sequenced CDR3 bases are TGTGCAAGCAGCCTCAACACAGAAGTCTTC. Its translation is CASSLNTEVF. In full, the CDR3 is CASSLNTEVFF.

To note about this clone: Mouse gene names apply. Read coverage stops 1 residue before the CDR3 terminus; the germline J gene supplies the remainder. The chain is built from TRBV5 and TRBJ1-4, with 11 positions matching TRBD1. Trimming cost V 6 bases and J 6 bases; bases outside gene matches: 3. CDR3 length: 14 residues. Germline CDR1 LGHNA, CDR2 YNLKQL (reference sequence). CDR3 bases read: TGTGCCAGCAGTCGGGACAGGGGGGACGAAAGATTATTT. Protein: CASSRDRGDERLF. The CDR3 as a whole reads CASSRDRGDERLFF.

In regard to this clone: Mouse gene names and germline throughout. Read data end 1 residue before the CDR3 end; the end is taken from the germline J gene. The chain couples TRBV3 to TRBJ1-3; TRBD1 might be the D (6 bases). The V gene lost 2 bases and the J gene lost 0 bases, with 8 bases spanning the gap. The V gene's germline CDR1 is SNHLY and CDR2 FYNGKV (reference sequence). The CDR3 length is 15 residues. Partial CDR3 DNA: TGTGCCAGCAGCTTACACAGGGCTTCTGGAAATACGCTCTAT. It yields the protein CASSLHRASGNTLY. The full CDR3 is CASSLHRASGNTLYF.

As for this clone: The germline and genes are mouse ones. The CDR3 reads CASSFKENTLYF. CDR3 DNA, as far as it was read: TGTGCTAGCAGTTTCAAGGAAAACACCTTGTAC. V usage is TRBV17 and J usage is TRBJ2-4; D remains ambiguous. The CDR3 end lies 1 residue beyond the end of the read and is filled in from the germline J gene. Germline CDR1 reads MNHDT; CDR2 reads YYDKIL. CDR3 size: 12 residues. Deletions cut 5 bases from V and 4 bases from J, with 7 bases between.